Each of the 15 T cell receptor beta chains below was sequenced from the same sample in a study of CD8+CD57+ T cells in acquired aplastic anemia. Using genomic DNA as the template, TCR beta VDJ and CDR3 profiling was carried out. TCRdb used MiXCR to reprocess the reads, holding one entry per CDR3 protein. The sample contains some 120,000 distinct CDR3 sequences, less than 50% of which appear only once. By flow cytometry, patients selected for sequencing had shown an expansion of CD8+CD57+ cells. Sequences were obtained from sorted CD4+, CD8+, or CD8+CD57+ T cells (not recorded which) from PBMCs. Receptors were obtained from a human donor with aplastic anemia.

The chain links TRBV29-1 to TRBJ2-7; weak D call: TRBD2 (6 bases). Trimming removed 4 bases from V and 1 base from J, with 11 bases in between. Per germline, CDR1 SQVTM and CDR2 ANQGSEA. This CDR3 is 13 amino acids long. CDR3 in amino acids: CSVGLAASYEQYV. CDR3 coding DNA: TGCAGCGTTGGGTTAGCGGCGTCCTACGAGCAGTACGTC.

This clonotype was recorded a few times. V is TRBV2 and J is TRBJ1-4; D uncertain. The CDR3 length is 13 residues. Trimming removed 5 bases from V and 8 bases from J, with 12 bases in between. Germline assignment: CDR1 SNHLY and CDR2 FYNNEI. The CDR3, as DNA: TGTGCCAGCAGTTACAAAATGGGGGAAAAACTGTTTTTT. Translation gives CASSYKMGEKLFF.

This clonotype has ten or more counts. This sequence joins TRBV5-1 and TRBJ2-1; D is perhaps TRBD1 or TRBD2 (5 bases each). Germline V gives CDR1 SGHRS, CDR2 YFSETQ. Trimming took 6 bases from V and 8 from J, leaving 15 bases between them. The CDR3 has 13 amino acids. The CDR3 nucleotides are TGCGCCAGCACCTCCCGGGGCAGGGATGAGCAGTTCTTC. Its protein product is CASTSRGRDEQFF.

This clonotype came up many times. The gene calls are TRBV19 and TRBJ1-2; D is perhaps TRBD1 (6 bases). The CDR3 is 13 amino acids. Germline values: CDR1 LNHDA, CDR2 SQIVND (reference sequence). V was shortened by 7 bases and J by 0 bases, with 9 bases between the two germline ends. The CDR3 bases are TGTGCCAGTAAGGACAGAGCTAACTATGGCTACACCTTC. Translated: CASKDRANYGYTF. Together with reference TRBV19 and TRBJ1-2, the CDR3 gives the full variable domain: DGGITQSPKYLFRKEGQNVTLSCEQNLNHDAMYWYRQDPGQGLRLIYYSQIVNDFQKGDIAEGYSVSREKKESFPLTVTSAQKNPTAFYLCASKDRANYGYTFGSGTRLTVV.

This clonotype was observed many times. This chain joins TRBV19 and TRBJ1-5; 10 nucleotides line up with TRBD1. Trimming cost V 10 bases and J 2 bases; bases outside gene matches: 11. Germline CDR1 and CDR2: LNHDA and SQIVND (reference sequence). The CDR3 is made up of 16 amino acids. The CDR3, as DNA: TGTGCCACCAGATTCGGGACAGGGGCTGGCAATCAGCCCCAGCATTTT. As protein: CATRFGTGAGNQPQHF. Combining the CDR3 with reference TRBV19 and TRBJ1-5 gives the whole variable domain DGGITQSPKYLFRKEGQNVTLSCEQNLNHDAMYWYRQDPGQGLRLIYYSQIVNDFQKGDIAEGYSVSREKKESFPLTVTSAQKNPTAFYLCATRFGTGAGNQPQHFGDGTRLSIL.

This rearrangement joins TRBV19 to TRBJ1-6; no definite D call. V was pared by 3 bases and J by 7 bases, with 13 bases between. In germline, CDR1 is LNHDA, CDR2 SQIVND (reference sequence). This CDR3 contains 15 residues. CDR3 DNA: TGTGCCAGTAGTATTTCTGACACAAACAATTCACCCCTCCACTTT. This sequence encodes CASSISDTNNSPLHF.

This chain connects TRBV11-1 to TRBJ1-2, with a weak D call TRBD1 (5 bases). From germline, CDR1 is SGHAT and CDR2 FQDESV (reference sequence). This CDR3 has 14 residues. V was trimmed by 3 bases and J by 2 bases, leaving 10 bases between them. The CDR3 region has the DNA TGTGCCAGCAGCTTCGTGGGGGGGAACTATGGCTACACCTTC. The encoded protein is CASSFVGGNYGYTF. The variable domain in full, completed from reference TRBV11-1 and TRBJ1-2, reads EAEVAQSPRYKITEKSQAVAFWCDPISGHATLYWYRQILGQGPELLVQFQDESVVDDSQLPKDRFSAERLKGVDSTLKIQPAELGDSAMYLCASSFVGGNYGYTFGSGTRLTVV.

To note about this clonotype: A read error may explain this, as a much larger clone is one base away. The CDR3 DNA sequence: TGTGCCAGCAGTTACAAACAGGCATACACTGAAGCTTTCTTT. Translated: CASSYKQAYTEAFF. V and J are TRBV12-3 or TRBV12-4 and TRBJ1-1, with a possible D match to TRBD1 (5 bases). The CDR3 consists of 14 residues. V lost 4 bases and J lost 3, with 12 bases in between.

CDR3 region: CATTRTEGTSSYEQYV. CDR3 DNA sequence: TGTGCCACGACCCGAACGGAGGGGACCAGCTCCTACGAGCAGTACGTC. The chain uses TRBV2 and TRBJ2-7; the D gene is possibly TRBD2 (6 bases). The CDR3 spans 16 residues. CDR1 and CDR2 (germline): SNHLY, FYNNEI. Trimming cost V 10 bases and J 0 bases, with 22 bases left between them.

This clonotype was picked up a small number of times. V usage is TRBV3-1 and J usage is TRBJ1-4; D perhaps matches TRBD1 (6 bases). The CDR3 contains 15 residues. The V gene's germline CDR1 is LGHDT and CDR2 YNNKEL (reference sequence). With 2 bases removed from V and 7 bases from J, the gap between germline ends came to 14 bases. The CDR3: CASSQIPGQTEKLFF. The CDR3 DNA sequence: TGTGCCAGCAGCCAAATCCCGGGACAAACTGAAAAACTGTTTTTT.

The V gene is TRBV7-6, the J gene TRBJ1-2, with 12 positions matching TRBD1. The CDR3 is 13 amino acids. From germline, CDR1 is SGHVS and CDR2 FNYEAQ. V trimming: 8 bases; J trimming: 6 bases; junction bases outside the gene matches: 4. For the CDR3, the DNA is TGTGCCAGCCGCGGGACAGGGGGCGATGGCTACACCTTC. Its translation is CASRGTGGDGYTF.

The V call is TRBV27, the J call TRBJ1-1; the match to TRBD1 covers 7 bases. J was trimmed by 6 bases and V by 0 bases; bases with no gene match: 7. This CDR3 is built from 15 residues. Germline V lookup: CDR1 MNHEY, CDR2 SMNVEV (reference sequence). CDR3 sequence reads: CASSLSPGGGAEAFF. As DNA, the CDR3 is TGTGCCAGCAGTTTATCTCCAGGGGGGGGCGCTGAAGCTTTCTTT.

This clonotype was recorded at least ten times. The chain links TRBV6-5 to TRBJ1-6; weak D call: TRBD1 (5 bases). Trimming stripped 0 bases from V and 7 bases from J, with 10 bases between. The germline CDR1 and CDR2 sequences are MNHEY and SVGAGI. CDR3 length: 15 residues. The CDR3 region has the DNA TGTGCCAGCAGTTACTCGCCAGGGCGCAATTCACCCCTCCACTTT. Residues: CASSYSPGRNSPLHF.

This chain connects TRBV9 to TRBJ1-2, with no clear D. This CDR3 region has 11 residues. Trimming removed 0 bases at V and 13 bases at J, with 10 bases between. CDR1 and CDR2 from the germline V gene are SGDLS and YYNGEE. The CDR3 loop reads CASSVEGRSTF. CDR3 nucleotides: TGTGCCAGCAGCGTAGAGGGCAGATCCACCTTC.

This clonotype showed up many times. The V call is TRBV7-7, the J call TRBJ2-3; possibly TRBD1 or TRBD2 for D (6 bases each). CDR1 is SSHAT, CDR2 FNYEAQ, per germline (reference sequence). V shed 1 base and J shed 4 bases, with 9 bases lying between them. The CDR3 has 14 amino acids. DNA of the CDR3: TGTGCCAGCAGCTTAGGGGGGGCCTCAGATACGCAGTATTTT. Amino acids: CASSLGGASDTQYF.